This T cell receptor beta chain emerged from a study of blood T cells in healthy people across ages. Primed by a sample-barcoded 5' primer and a J-beta primer mix, a second PCR proceeded for 7 to 11 cycles. Each sample yielded at least 3 million CDR3-containing paired-end reads. TCRdb fed the 5' RACE reads into MiXCR, producing one record per CDR3 protein. The sample has just under 900,000 distinct CDR3 sequences; about 28% are singletons. About this clonotype: One base away lies a much larger clone, so this may be a sequencing read error.

Looked up from germline, CDR1 is DFQATT and CDR2 is SNEGSKA (reference sequence). This CDR3 contains 13 residues. Healthy Caucasian individuals from Russia aged roughly 6 to 90 were enrolled as donors. Per-sample PBMC isolation yielded at least 7 million cells. Total RNA extracted from each sample amounted to at least 5 micrograms. The origin of this receptor is a woman older than 75 in good health. The chain employs TRBV20-1 and TRBJ2-1; D is undetermined. Sequencing was performed on blood. In DNA, the CDR3 is TGCAGTGCTAGCGAAAGCTCCTACAATGGGCAGTTCTTC. Its translation is CSASESSYNGQFF.